Presented here are 18 T cell receptor beta chains from one specimen sequenced in a study of beta chain features in type 1 diabetes. Expressed TCRB transcripts were sequenced after all isolated RNA was converted to cDNA. The repertoire was sequenced with immunoSEQ multiplex PCR; TCRdb's copy has only in-frame clones and lacks some. The repertoire holds 20,000 to 25,000 clones, 60% to 75% seen once, with approximately 2.1% in the top ten. The specimen sequenced was Tregs from blood. The source is a woman in her thirties or forties in good health.

This clone is medium-sized. V gene TRBV10-3 combines with J gene TRBJ2-3; 8 bases agree with TRBD1. The CDR3 has 13 residues. The trim removed 8 bases at V and 0 bases at J, leaving 1 base unmatched. Germline CDR1 ENHRY, CDR2 SYGVKD. The CDR3 sequence: CAIRQGSTDTQYF. CDR3 sequence (DNA): TGTGCCATCCGACAGGGGAGCACAGATACGCAGTATTTT.

The chain carries TRBV5-4 and TRBJ2-1; TRBD2 agrees at 12 bases. The CDR3 covers 16 residues. The V segment lost 4 bases and the J segment 7 bases; nucleotides outside the gene matches: 9. Germline CDR1 and CDR2: SGHNT and YYREEE (reference sequence). The CDR3 region is CASSPRRTSGENEQFF. CDR3 coding DNA: TGTGCCAGCAGCCCGCGCCGGACTAGCGGGGAGAATGAGCAGTTCTTC.

The gene calls are TRBV29-1 and TRBJ1-4; D perhaps matches TRBD1 (6 bases). CDR3 size: 13 residues. Germline assignment: CDR1 SQVTM and CDR2 ANQGSEA. V dropped 7 bases and J dropped 3 bases, with 12 bases sitting between them. The CDR3 loop is CSGKQGSNEKLFF. CDR3 DNA sequence: TGCAGCGGTAAACAGGGCTCTAATGAAAAACTGTTTTTT.

A remark on this clone: At one end, the junction sequence differs from germline, possibly due to a read error. The rearrangement uses TRBV9 and TRBJ2-5; 14 bases agree with TRBD2. The length of the CDR3 is 17 residues. In germline, CDR1 is SGDLS, CDR2 YYNGEE. The CDR3 DNA follows: TGTGCCAGCAGTGGTGGGACTAGCGGGGGACGCCAAGGGACCCAGTACTTC. It is translated as CASSGGTSGGRQGTQYF.

The J gene is TRBJ2-5, the V gene TRBV15; 9 bases map to TRBD1. The CDR3 runs to 16 residues. Germline assignment: CDR1 LNHNV and CDR2 YYDKDF (reference sequence). The V segment lost 1 base and the J segment 5 bases; nucleotides outside the gene matches: 8. This CDR3 reads CATSRGLQGASETQYF. The CDR3 coding sequence is TGTGCCACCAGCAGAGGACTACAGGGGGCAAGCGAGACCCAGTACTTC.

The V and J genes are TRBV7-8 and TRBJ1-6; 12 bases fit TRBD1. J was trimmed by 10 bases and V by 6 bases; bases with no gene match: 10. The CDR3 runs 16 residues. The germline V gene has CDR1 SGHVS and CDR2 FQNEAQ. CDR3 in amino acids: CASRRDRGTGGSPLHF. CDR3 DNA: TGTGCCAGCAGACGAGATAGAGGGACAGGGGGCTCACCCCTCCACTTT.

This clone was seen a handful of times. The rearrangement joins TRBV29-1 to TRBJ2-2, with TRBD1 as a possible D gene (5 bases). Germline loops: CDR1 SQVTM, CDR2 ANQGSEA. Trimming took 6 bases from V and 5 from J, leaving 13 bases between them. The CDR3 length is 13 residues. The CDR3 DNA sequence: TGCAGCGTGTCGGACAAGCGAACCGGGGAGCTGTTTTTT. Translating gives CSVSDKRTGELFF.

This clone turned up a few times. V is TRBV7-9 and J is TRBJ1-4, with 7 positions matching TRBD1. The V gene end was trimmed by 2 bases and the J gene end by 0 bases; junction bases not matched to a gene: 6. This CDR3 spans 17 amino acids. CDR1 is SEHNR and CDR2 is FQNEAQ in the germline V gene (reference sequence). CDR3 residues: CASSLRGGASTNEKLFF. In nucleotides, the CDR3 is TGTGCCAGCAGCTTACGAGGGGGCGCATCAACTAATGAAAAACTGTTTTTT.

Here the CDR3 reads CASSPGGYGYTF. In DNA form, the CDR3 reads TGTGCCAGCAGCCCAGGGGGCTATGGCTACACCTTC. The V gene is TRBV9, the J gene TRBJ1-2, with 7 bases fitting TRBD1. The V and J ends lost 4 bases and 4 bases, in that order; junction bases with no gene match: 1. Per germline, CDR1 SGDLS and CDR2 YYNGEE. This CDR3 is built from 12 residues.

This clone was counted only a few times. V is TRBV7-9 and J is TRBJ2-2; a possible D gene is TRBD1 (5 bases). The CDR3 contains 15 residues. Germline V CDR1 and CDR2: SEHNR, FQNEAQ (reference sequence). V lost 3 bases, J lost 5 bases, and 13 bases lay in between. CDR3 in amino acids: CASSFSRAPTGELFF. CDR3 in DNA: TGTGCCAGCAGCTTTAGCAGGGCACCAACCGGGGAGCTGTTTTTT.

To note about this clone: The identical CDR3 is also encoded by other nucleotide sequences in the sample. This rearrangement joins TRBV2 to TRBJ1-4; perhaps TRBD1 as D (5 bases). CDR3 size: 18 residues. CDR1 is SNHLY and CDR2 is FYNNEI in the germline V gene. V shed 5 bases and J shed 5 bases, with 24 bases lying between them. The CDR3 is CASSPPRLQEFENEKLFF. CDR3 DNA: TGTGCCAGCAGTCCCCCCCGCCTACAGGAATTCGAAAATGAAAAACTGTTTTTT.

The V and J genes are TRBV5-4 and TRBJ2-6; a weak D match, TRBD1 (5 bases). Trimming pared 0 bases from V and 4 bases from J, leaving 14 bases between. Germline loops: CDR1 SGHNT, CDR2 YYREEE (reference sequence). The CDR3 has 17 residues. CDR3 sequence: CASSLGVIWTGANVLTF. The CDR3 DNA sequence: TGTGCCAGCAGCTTGGGCGTAATCTGGACAGGGGCCAACGTCCTGACTTTC.

This chain joins TRBV29-1 and TRBJ2-7, with D perhaps TRBD1 (6 bases). The CDR3 loop spans 13 amino acids. Germline V CDR1 and CDR2: SQVTM, ANQGSEA. The V end lost 4 bases, the J end lost 1 base, and 11 bases lay between the germline ends. CDR3 region: CSVGGTGSYEQYF. CDR3 coding DNA: TGCAGCGTTGGGGGTACAGGGTCCTACGAGCAGTACTTC.

This chain joins TRBV2 and TRBJ2-7; the D gene is possibly TRBD1 (5 bases). The CDR3 sequence is 12 residues long. Germline V gives CDR1 SNHLY, CDR2 FYNNEI. Between the trimmed V and J ends, which lost 6 bases and 3 bases, there was a span of 9 bases. The CDR3 region has the DNA TGTGCCAGCAGCAGTCAGGGCTACGAGCAGTACTTC. Its protein is CASSSQGYEQYF.

The rearrangement uses TRBV11-2 and TRBJ1-1, with 10 positions matching TRBD1. The CDR3 is 13 amino acids. Trimming at V came to 6 bases and at J to 4 bases, leaving 2 bases not matched to a gene. Germline V CDR1 and CDR2: SGHAT, FQNNGV. The CDR3 nucleotides read TGTGCCAGCAGTCGGACAGGGGGCACTGAAGCTTTCTTT. Translation: CASSRTGGTEAFF. Together with reference TRBV11-2 and TRBJ1-1, the CDR3 gives the full variable domain: EAGVAQSPRYKIIEKRQSVAFWCNPISGHATLYWYQQILGQGPKLLIQFQNNGVVDDSQLPKDRFSAERLKGVDSTLKIQPAKLEDSAVYLCASSRTGGTEAFFGQGTRLTVV.

CDR3 region: CASSLYRGMGGNTIYF. The CDR3 region has the DNA TGTGCCAGCAGCTTATACAGGGGAATGGGTGGAAACACCATATATTTT. The rearrangement joins TRBV7-2 to TRBJ1-3; TRBD1 aligns across 7 bases. CDR3 size: 16 residues. V dropped 2 bases and J dropped 3; count of bases not matched to a gene: 7. The germline V gene encodes CDR1 SGHTA and CDR2 FQGNSA.

This clone was found once. The chain uses TRBV25-1 and TRBJ2-5; TRBD1 agrees at 8 bases. CDR3 size: 16 residues. CDR1 is MGHDK and CDR2 is SYGVNS in the germline V gene. V shed 6 bases, J shed 3 bases, and the junction held 12 bases outside the gene matches. CDR3 in DNA: TGTGCCAGCAGGGGGGTAGACAGGGGTCGCGAAGAGACCCAGTACTTC. This sequence encodes CASRGVDRGREETQYF. The complete variable domain, with remaining parts taken from reference TRBV25-1 and TRBJ2-5, reads EADIYQTPRYLVIGTGKKITLECSQTMGHDKMYWYQQDPGMELHLIHYSYGVNSTEKGDLSSESTVSRIRTEHFPLTLESARPSHTSQYLCASRGVDRGREETQYFGPGTRLLVL.

The chain uses TRBV5-5 and TRBJ2-5, with D tentatively TRBD1 (6 bases). V lost 2 bases and J lost 11, with 19 bases in between. Germline CDR1 is SGHKS and CDR2 is YYEKEE (reference sequence). The CDR3 runs 14 residues. The CDR3 DNA reads TGTGCCAGCAGCTTTGAATCAGGGGTAAGGGAGCAGTACTTC. It translates to CASSFESGVREQYF.